These 32 T cell receptor beta chains came from one sample sequenced in a study of Ad26.COV2.S vaccination and SARS-CoV-2 variants. Treatment defined: around 19 received Ad26.COV2.S at low or high dose, single or two shots; a few received placebo; per-sample allocation not given. The study sampled participants on day 63 after the first vaccine or placebo injection. Assay: immunoSEQ multiplex PCR; the TCRdb copy retains only in-frame clones and omits some. The sample shows about 680,000 clones, 89% of them seen only once. Sequenced material: peripheral blood, taken in a trial of Ad26.COV2.S vaccine versus placebo. Source of these receptors: a person between 18 and 65 years old who received the Ad26.COV2.S COVID-19 vaccine or a placebo.

The DNA for the CDR3 is TGCGCCAGCAGCTTGGACGGATTCACCGGGGAGCTGTTTTTT. Its translation is CASSLDGFTGELFF. The chain couples TRBV5-1 to TRBJ2-2; D unresolved. The germline V gene has CDR1 SGHRS and CDR2 YFSETQ. CDR3 length: 14 amino acids. The V and J ends lost 0 bases and 4 bases respectively, with 7 bases between them.

The chain is built from TRBV4-3 and TRBJ2-6; D is undetermined. The germline V gene has CDR1 LGHNA and CDR2 YSLEER. The CDR3 runs to 15 residues. V lost 0 bases to trimming and J lost 2 bases, with 5 bases between them. DNA for the CDR3: TGCGCCAGCAGCCAAGATTTGGCTGGGGCCAACGTCCTGACTTTC. It encodes CASSQDLAGANVLTF.

The chain couples TRBV15 to TRBJ1-5; D gene uncertain. From germline, CDR1 is LNHNV and CDR2 YYDKDF (reference sequence). This CDR3 has 15 amino acids. Trimming left V 0 bases short and J 6 bases short, with 12 bases between. This CDR3 is CATSRDLRVGQPQHF. CDR3 coding DNA: TGTGCCACCAGCAGAGATCTAAGAGTGGGTCAGCCCCAGCATTTT. The full variable domain, completed using reference TRBV15 and TRBJ1-5, is DAMVIQNPRYQVTQFGKPVTLSCSQTLNHNVMYWYQQKSSQAPKLLFHYYDKDFNNEADTPDNFQSRRPNTSFCFLDIRSPGLGDTAMYLCATSRDLRVGQPQHFGDGTRLSIL.

J is TRBJ2-1 and V is TRBV4-3, with 11 bases lining up with TRBD1. This CDR3 is 16 amino acids long. Germline V gene data show CDR1 as LGHNA and CDR2 as YSLEER. V lost 4 bases to trimming and J lost 8 bases; unmatched junction nucleotides: 10. The CDR3 spells CASSPLSGTGGYEQFF. The CDR3 nucleotides are TGCGCCAGCAGCCCCCTATCCGGGACAGGGGGATATGAGCAGTTCTTC.

This clone was observed at least ten times. The V and J genes are TRBV2 and TRBJ1-1, with a tentative D call TRBD1 (5 bases). Trimming took off 10 bases at V and 0 bases at J, with 12 bases between the two ends. Germline lookup yields CDR1 SNHLY and CDR2 FYNNEI. The CDR3 consists of 13 residues. CDR3 in amino acids: CATGGNMNTEAFF. The CDR3 DNA sequence: TGTGCCACGGGGGGAAACATGAACACTGAAGCTTTCTTT.

The rearrangement joins TRBV6-1 to TRBJ1-5; no definite D call. The CDR3 has 14 amino acids. Trimming pared 2 bases from V and 0 bases from J, leaving 5 bases between. Germline CDR1 MNHNS, CDR2 SASEGT. Here the CDR3 reads CASSELDSNQPQHF. CDR3 bases: TGTGCCAGCAGTGAACTGGATAGCAATCAGCCCCAGCATTTT.

The rearrangement links TRBV10-3 to TRBJ1-4; D may be TRBD1 (5 bases). Germline values: CDR1 ENHRY, CDR2 SYGVKD. This CDR3 has 15 amino acids. Trimming stripped 2 bases from V and 5 bases from J, with 12 bases between. In DNA, the CDR3 is TGTGCCATCAGTGAGGCCAGGGTTGTAAATGAAAAACTGTTTTTT. This translates into CAISEARVVNEKLFF.

The rearrangement uses TRBV25-1 and TRBJ2-2, with D hard to call. The CDR3 contains 13 residues. Between the trimmed V and J ends, which lost 3 bases and 6 bases, there was a span of 8 bases. CDR1 is MGHDK and CDR2 is SYGVNS in the germline V gene. The CDR3 is CASSDGSPGELFF. CDR3 sequence (DNA): TGTGCCAGCAGTGACGGCAGCCCCGGGGAGCTGTTTTTT.

The V and J genes are TRBV30 and TRBJ2-7; no reliable D call. Trimming cost V 4 bases and J 3 bases, with 7 bases left between them. Germline values: CDR1 GTSNPN, CDR2 SVGIG (reference sequence). There are 11 residues in the CDR3. The CDR3 protein is CAWKKGYEQYF. The CDR3 bases are TGTGCCTGGAAGAAGGGCTACGAGCAGTACTTC. Filled out from reference TRBV30 and TRBJ2-7, the complete variable domain reads SQTIHQWPATLVQPVGSPLSLECTVEGTSNPNLYWYRQAAGRGLQLLFYSVGIGQISSEVPQNLSASRPQDRQFILSSKKLLLSDSGFYLCAWKKGYEQYFGPGTRLTVT.

The chain employs TRBV12-3 or TRBV12-4 and TRBJ1-1; no clear D gene. Trimming stripped 7 bases from V and 5 bases from J, with 11 bases between. This CDR3 contains 12 residues. The CDR3 bases are TGTGCCAGCAATGGGCCGAGGACTGAAGCTTTCTTT. Translated, it gives CASNGPRTEAFF.

The rearrangement joins TRBV29-1 to TRBJ1-1; 9 nucleotides line up with TRBD1. The CDR3 runs 14 residues. The germline V gene encodes CDR1 SQVTM and CDR2 ANQGSEA. After removal of 4 bases from V and 3 bases from J, the junction contained 6 bases not matched to a gene. CDR3: CSVGPRQGDTEAFF. The CDR3 DNA reads as TGCAGCGTTGGACCTAGACAGGGGGACACTGAAGCTTTCTTT.

The chain uses TRBV7-8 and TRBJ2-3; 13 nucleotides line up with TRBD2. The germline gives CDR1 SGHVS, CDR2 FQNEAQ. Losses at the gene ends were 4 bases for V and 4 bases for J; bases not matched to a gene: 8. CDR3 size: 17 residues. DNA of the CDR3: TGTGCCAGCAGCTCCCGGACTAGCGGGAGTACCCCAGATACGCAGTATTTT. Protein product: CASSSRTSGSTPDTQYF.

This clone turned up a few times. Here the CDR3 DNA reads TGTGCCACCCGGACAGCGGGGTCTTACGAGCAGTACTTC. It codes for CATRTAGSYEQYF. The chain uses TRBV15 and TRBJ2-7; possibly TRBD2 for D (7 bases). This CDR3 has 13 residues. Germline V gene sequence: CDR1 LNHNV, CDR2 YYDKDF (reference sequence). Trimming removed 8 bases at V and 4 bases at J, with 15 bases between.

The CDR3 DNA reads as TGTGCCTGGAGCGGGGGGGACTTCCGGGGTGAAGCTTTCTTT. Translation gives CAWSGGDFRGEAFF. The J gene is TRBJ1-1, the V gene TRBV30; weak D call: TRBD1 (5 bases). Trimming pared 3 bases from V and 7 bases from J, leaving 18 bases between. Germline V lookup: CDR1 GTSNPN, CDR2 SVGIG (reference sequence). The CDR3 contains 14 residues.

To note about this clone: Other nucleotide sequences in the sample specify the same CDR3. The genes are TRBV24-1 and TRBJ2-1, with D hard to call. The CDR3 extends over 16 amino acids. Germline V gene sequence: CDR1 KGHDR, CDR2 SFDVKD. V was pared by 3 bases and J by 0 bases, with 11 bases between. This chain's CDR3 is CATSDPSASSYNEQFF. The CDR3 DNA reads TGTGCCACCAGTGATCCTAGTGCAAGCTCCTACAATGAGCAGTTCTTC.

V and J are TRBV11-3 and TRBJ2-3, with 11 bases fitting TRBD1. CDR1 SGHNT and CDR2 YENEEA come from the germline V gene. The CDR3 has 15 residues. The V gene end was trimmed by 1 base and the J gene end by 5 bases; junction bases not matched to a gene: 2. Here the CDR3 reads CASSLGTGGGDTQYF. DNA of the CDR3: TGTGCCAGCAGCTTAGGGACAGGGGGCGGAGATACGCAGTATTTT.

This chain links TRBV30 with TRBJ1-5; D not certain. V was shortened by 5 bases and J by 3 bases, with 8 bases between the two germline ends. Germline assignment: CDR1 GTSNPN and CDR2 SVGIG (reference sequence). The CDR3 sequence is 12 residues long. Here the CDR3 DNA reads TGTGCCTGGGAGCAGAACAATCAGCCCCAGCATTTT. This codes for CAWEQNNQPQHF.

The CDR3 DNA reads as TGTGCCAGCAGCTCCACGGGGGGGGGCACAGATACGCAGTATTTT. Amino acid sequence: CASSSTGGGTDTQYF. The chain uses TRBV4-2 and TRBJ2-3; 8 bases align to TRBD2. The V and J ends lost 5 bases and 1 base, in that order; junction bases with no gene match: 5. From germline, CDR1 is LGHNA and CDR2 YNFKEQ. The length of the CDR3 is 15 residues.

As to this clone: The sample holds other DNA sequences that translate to the same CDR3. The chain links TRBV7-2 to TRBJ2-7; D unclear. The V end was cut by 4 bases, the J end by 4 bases, with 8 bases between. The CDR3 contains 12 residues. Looked up from germline, CDR1 is SGHTA and CDR2 is FQGNSA. CDR3 in amino acids: CASSSSGYEQYF. For the CDR3, the DNA is TGTGCCAGCAGCTCGAGTGGTTACGAGCAGTACTTC.

A remark on this clone: Different DNA sequences within this sample yield the same CDR3. The chain has TRBV19 and TRBJ1-5, with D hard to call. The CDR3 runs to 14 residues. Per the germline V gene, CDR1 is LNHDA and CDR2 is SQIVND (reference sequence). The V and J ends lost 0 bases and 1 base respectively, with 4 bases between them. CDR3 sequence reads: CASSIDSSNQPQHF. The CDR3 DNA follows: TGTGCCAGTAGTATAGACAGCAGCAATCAGCCCCAGCATTTT. The variable domain in full, with the rest retrieved from reference TRBV19 and TRBJ1-5, is DGGITQSPKYLFRKEGQNVTLSCEQNLNHDAMYWYRQDPGQGLRLIYYSQIVNDFQKGDIAEGYSVSREKKESFPLTVTSAQKNPTAFYLCASSIDSSNQPQHFGDGTRLSIL.

V gene TRBV7-9 combines with J gene TRBJ2-3; TRBD1 is a possible D gene (5 bases). The ends were cut back, 0 bases at V and 8 bases at J, with 9 bases in the middle. Germline loops: CDR1 SEHNR, CDR2 FQNEAQ (reference sequence). CDR3 length: 13 amino acids. The chain's CDR3 is CASSLAGQGTQYF. The CDR3 nucleotides are TGTGCCAGCAGCTTAGCGGGGCAGGGTACGCAGTATTTT.

This chain links TRBV9 with TRBJ1-2; TRBD1 agrees at 9 bases. Unmatched junction bases numbered 6, after V lost 0 bases and J lost 6 bases. The CDR3 extends over 15 amino acids. Germline CDR1 and CDR2: SGDLS and YYNGEE. Here the CDR3 DNA reads TGTGCCAGCAGCGTAGGGGGACAGGGAAAGAATGGCTACACCTTC. It codes for CASSVGGQGKNGYTF.

V and J are TRBV10-2 and TRBJ1-1; TRBD1 might be the D (6 bases). V was cut by 5 bases and J by 1 base, with 8 bases left in between. The CDR3 consists of 13 residues. The V gene's germline CDR1 is WSHSY and CDR2 SAAADI. CDR3 residues: CASSQGGNTEAFF. The CDR3 region has the DNA TGCGCCAGCAGTCAAGGGGGGAACACTGAAGCTTTCTTT.

The V and J genes are TRBV2 and TRBJ1-1; 8 positions match TRBD1. The junction had 4 bases not matched to a gene; V was cut back by 5 bases and J by 5 bases. Germline-derived CDR1 and CDR2 are SNHLY and FYNNEI. The CDR3 runs to 13 residues. The DNA for the CDR3 is TGTGCCAGCAGTTTGACAGGGGAGACTGAAGCTTTCTTT. It is translated as CASSLTGETEAFF. Based on the CDR3 plus reference TRBV2 and TRBJ1-1, the full variable domain is EPEVTQTPSHQVTQMGQEVILRCVPISNHLYFYWYRQILGQKVEFLVSFYNNEISEKSEIFDDQFSVERPDGSNFTLKIRSTKLEDSAMYFCASSLTGETEAFFGQGTRLTVV.

The chain recombines TRBV7-6 with TRBJ2-7, with 8 bases matching TRBD1. The CDR3 has 15 amino acids. With V trimmed by 2 bases and J by 7 bases, 10 bases remained unmatched. Germline V CDR1 and CDR2: SGHVS, FNYEAQ. CDR3 in DNA: TGTGCCAGCAGCTTACGGTCCCAGGGGGCGGGGGAGCAGTACTTC. It is translated as CASSLRSQGAGEQYF.

This clone was seen a single time. The V call is TRBV27, the J call TRBJ2-7; 9 bases map to TRBD1. This CDR3 comprises 19 residues. The junction had 25 bases not matched to a gene; V was cut back by 7 bases and J by 6 bases. CDR1 MNHEY and CDR2 SMNVEV come from the germline V gene (reference sequence). CDR3 nucleotides: TGTGCCAGCACCCAATTCCCCGGGACAGGGACTACACGGCCTAGCGAGCAGTACTTC. Amino acid sequence: CASTQFPGTGTTRPSEQYF.

CDR3 sequence (DNA): TGTGCCACCAGCAGAGGGAGACAGGGGAGAATGGAGACCCAGTACTTC. Its translation: CATSRGRQGRMETQYF. The rearrangement joins TRBV15 to TRBJ2-5; 8 bases fit TRBD1. The CDR3 spans 16 residues. The trim removed 1 base at V and 5 bases at J, leaving 9 bases unmatched. CDR1 is LNHNV and CDR2 is YYDKDF in the germline V gene (reference sequence).

Points on this clone: The same CDR3 can be traced to other DNA sequences in this sample. This rearrangement joins TRBV5-1 to TRBJ2-7; D is ambiguous. Per germline, CDR1 SGHRS and CDR2 YFSETQ. The germline V and J ends were trimmed by 0 bases and 4 bases, with 8 bases remaining between them. CDR3 length: 13 residues. The CDR3 DNA reads TGCGCCAGCAGCTTGGGGTCAAGTTACGAGCAGTACTTC. Encoded protein: CASSLGSSYEQYF.

The chain employs TRBV9 and TRBJ1-2; D gene uncertain. V was cut by 0 bases and J by 4 bases, with 7 bases left in between. CDR3 size: 13 residues. Looked up from germline, CDR1 is SGDLS and CDR2 is YYNGEE. The CDR3 DNA sequence: TGTGCCAGCAGCGTAGGGTCAGGCTATGGCTACACCTTC. Amino acids: CASSVGSGYGYTF.

The rearrangement joins TRBV5-1 to TRBJ2-5; TRBD2 is a possible D gene (5 bases). Germline CDR1 is SGHRS and CDR2 is YFSETQ. CDR3 length: 16 amino acids. V was clipped by 2 bases and J by 5 bases, with 19 bases between them. CDR3 sequence (DNA): TGCGCCAGCAGCTTTTTGGGGTGGACGGGGTTGGAGACCCAGTACTTC. This sequence encodes CASSFLGWTGLETQYF.

The chain employs TRBV6-2 or TRBV6-3 and TRBJ1-5; 12 nucleotides agree with TRBD1. The CDR3 has 19 residues. J was trimmed by 2 bases and V by 5 bases; bases with no gene match: 13. From germline, CDR1 is MNHEY and CDR2 SVGEGT. Here the CDR3 DNA reads TGTGCCAGCAGTCGTGACCGGGACAGGGGGCTCCATGGCAATCAGCCCCAGCATTTT. This sequence encodes CASSRDRDRGLHGNQPQHF.

The chain links TRBV3-1 (or the pseudogene TRBV3-2) to TRBJ1-4; perhaps TRBD1 as D (5 bases). V gave up 4 bases and J gave up 7 bases, with 13 bases separating them. The CDR3 extends over 14 amino acids. Germline V CDR1 and CDR2: LGHDT, YNNKEL (reference sequence). This CDR3 is CASSLRSGSEKLFF. In nucleotides, the CDR3 is TGTGCCAGCAGCCTAAGGTCAGGGAGTGAAAAACTGTTTTTT.